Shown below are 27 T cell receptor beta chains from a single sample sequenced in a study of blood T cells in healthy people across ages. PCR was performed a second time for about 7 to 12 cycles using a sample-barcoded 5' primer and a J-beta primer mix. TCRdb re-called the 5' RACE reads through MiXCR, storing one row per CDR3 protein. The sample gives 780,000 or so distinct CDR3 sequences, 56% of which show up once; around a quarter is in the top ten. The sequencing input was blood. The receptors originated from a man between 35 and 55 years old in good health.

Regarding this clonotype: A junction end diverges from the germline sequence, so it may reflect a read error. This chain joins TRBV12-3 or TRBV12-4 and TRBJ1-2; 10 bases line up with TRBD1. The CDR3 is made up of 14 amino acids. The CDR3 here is CASTPGQGILGYIF. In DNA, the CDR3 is TGTGCCAGCACCCCGGGACAGGGGATTCTTGGCTACATCTTC.

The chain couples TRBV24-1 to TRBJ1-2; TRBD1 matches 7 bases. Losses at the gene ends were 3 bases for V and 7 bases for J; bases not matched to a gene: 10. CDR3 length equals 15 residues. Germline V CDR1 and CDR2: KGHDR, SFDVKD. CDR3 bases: TGTGCCACCAGTGATGGGGACAGAGACTATGTTGGCTACACCTTC. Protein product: CATSDGDRDYVGYTF.

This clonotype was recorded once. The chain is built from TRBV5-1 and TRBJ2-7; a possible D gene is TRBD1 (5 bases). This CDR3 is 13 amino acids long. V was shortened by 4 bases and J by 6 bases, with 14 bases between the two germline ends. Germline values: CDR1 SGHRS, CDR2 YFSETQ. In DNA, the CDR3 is TGCGCCAGCAGCCCAGCGACAGAAACCGAGCAGTACTTC. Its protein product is CASSPATETEQYF.

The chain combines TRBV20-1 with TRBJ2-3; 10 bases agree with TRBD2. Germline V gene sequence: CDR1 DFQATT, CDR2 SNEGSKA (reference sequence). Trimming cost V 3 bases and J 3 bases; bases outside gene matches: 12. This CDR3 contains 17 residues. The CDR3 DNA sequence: TGCAGTGCTAGTGGGTCTGCTAGCGGGAGTACGACAGATACGCAGTATTTT. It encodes CSASGSASGSTTDTQYF.

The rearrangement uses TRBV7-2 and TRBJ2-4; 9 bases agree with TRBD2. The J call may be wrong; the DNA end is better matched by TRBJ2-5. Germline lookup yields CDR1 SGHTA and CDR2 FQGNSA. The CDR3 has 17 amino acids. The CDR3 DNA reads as TGTGCCAGCAGCCGACGCCTCGGAGCGGGAGGAGAAGAGACCCAGTACTTC. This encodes CASSRRLGAGGEETQYF.

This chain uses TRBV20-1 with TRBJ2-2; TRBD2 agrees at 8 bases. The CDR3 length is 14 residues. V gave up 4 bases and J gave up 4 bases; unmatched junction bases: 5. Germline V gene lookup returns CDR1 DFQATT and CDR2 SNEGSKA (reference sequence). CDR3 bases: TGCAGTGCTATGAGGACTAGCACCACCGGGGAGCTGTTTTTT. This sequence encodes CSAMRTSTTGELFF.

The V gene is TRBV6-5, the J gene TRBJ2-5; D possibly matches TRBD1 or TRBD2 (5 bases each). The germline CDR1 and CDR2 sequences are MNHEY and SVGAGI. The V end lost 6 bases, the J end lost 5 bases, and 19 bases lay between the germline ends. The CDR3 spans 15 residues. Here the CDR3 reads CASSFGTSSRETQYF. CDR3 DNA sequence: TGTGCCAGCAGCTTCGGGACGTCAAGCAGGGAGACCCAGTACTTC.

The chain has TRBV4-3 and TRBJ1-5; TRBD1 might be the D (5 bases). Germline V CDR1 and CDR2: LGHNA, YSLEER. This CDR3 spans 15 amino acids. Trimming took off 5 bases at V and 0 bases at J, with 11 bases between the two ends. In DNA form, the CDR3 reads TGCGCCAGCAGCGAGGGGACTTATAGCAATCAGCCCCAGCATTTT. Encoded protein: CASSEGTYSNQPQHF.

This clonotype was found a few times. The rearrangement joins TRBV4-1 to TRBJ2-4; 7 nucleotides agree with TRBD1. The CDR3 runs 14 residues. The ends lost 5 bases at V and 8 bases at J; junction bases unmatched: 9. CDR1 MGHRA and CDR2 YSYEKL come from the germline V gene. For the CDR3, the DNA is TGCGCCAGCAGCGCCGGGACAGTTGTGGACATTCAGTACTTC. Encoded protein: CASSAGTVVDIQYF.

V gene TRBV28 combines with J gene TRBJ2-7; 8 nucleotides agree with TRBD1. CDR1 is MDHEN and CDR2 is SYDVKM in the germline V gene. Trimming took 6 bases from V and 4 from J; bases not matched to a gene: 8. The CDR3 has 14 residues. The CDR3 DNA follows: TGTGCCAGCAGGGGACAGGCCTCTCTTTACGAGCAGTACTTC. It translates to CASRGQASLYEQYF.

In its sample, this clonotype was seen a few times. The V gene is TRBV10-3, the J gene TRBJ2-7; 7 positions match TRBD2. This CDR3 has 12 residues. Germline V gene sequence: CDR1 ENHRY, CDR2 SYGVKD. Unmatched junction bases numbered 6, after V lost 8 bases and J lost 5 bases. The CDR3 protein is CAIGGSGNEQYF. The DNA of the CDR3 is TGTGCCATCGGCGGGAGTGGGAACGAGCAGTACTTC.

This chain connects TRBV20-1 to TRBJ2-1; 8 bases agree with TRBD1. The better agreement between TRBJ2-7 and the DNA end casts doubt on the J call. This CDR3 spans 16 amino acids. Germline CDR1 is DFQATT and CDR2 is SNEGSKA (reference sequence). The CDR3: CSAIPGQAPSYNEQYF. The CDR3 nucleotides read TGCAGTGCTATACCGGGACAGGCACCTTCCTACAATGAGCAGTACTTC.

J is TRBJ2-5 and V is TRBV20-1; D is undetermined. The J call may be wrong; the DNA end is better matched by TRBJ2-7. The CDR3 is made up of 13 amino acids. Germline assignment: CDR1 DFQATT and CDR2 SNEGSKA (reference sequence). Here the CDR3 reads CSAICQTSYEQYF. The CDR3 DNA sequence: TGCAGTGCTATTTGTCAGACCTCCTACGAGCAGTACTTC.

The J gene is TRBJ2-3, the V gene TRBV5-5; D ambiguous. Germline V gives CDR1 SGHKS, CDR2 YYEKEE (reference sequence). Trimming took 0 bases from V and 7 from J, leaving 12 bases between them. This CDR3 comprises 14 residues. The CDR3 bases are TGTGCCAGCAGCTTGGACGGACGGGCAAATACGCAGTATTTT. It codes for CASSLDGRANTQYF.

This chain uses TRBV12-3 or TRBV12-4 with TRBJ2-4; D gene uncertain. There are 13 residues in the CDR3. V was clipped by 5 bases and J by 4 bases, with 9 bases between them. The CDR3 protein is CASSTTKKNIQYF. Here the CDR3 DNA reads TGTGCCAGCAGTACCACGAAAAAAAACATTCAGTACTTC.

In nucleotides, the CDR3 is TGTGCCAGCAGACAGGGGGCCGGCTCACCCCTCCACTTT. It encodes CASRQGAGSPLHF. This sequence joins TRBV25-1 and TRBJ1-6; 9 bases are a match to TRBD1. Trimming at V came to 6 bases and at J to 10 bases, leaving 4 bases not matched to a gene. Germline CDR1 and CDR2: MGHDK and SYGVNS. The CDR3 is made up of 13 amino acids.

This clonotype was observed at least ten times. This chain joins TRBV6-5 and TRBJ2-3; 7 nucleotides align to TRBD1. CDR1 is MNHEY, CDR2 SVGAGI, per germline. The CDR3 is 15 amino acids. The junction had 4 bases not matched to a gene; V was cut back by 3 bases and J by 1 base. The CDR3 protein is CASSYRTGGTDTQYF. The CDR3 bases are TGTGCCAGCAGTTATCGGACAGGAGGCACAGATACGCAGTATTTT.

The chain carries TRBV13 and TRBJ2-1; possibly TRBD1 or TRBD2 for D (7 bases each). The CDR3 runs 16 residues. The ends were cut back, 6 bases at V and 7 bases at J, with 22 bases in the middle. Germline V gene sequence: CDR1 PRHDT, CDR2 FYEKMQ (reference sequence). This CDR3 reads CASRALGEGAQNEQFF. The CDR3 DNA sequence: TGTGCCAGCAGGGCCCTTGGGGAGGGGGCTCAGAATGAGCAGTTCTTC. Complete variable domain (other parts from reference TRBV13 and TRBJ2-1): AAGVIQSPRHLIKEKRETATLKCYPIPRHDTVYWYQQGPGQDPQFLISFYEKMQSDKGSIPDRFSAQQFSDYHSELNMSSLELGDSALYFCASRALGEGAQNEQFFGPGTRLTVL.

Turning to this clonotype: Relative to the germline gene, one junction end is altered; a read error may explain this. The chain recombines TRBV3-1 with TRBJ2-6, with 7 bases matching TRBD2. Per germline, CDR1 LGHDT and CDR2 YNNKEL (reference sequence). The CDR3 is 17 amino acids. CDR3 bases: TGTGCCAGCAGCCAAATGGGAGGGATCTCTGGGGCCAACGTCCAGACTTTC. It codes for CASSQMGGISGANVQTF. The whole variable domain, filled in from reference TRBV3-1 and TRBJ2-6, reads DTAVSQTPKYLVTQMGNDKSIKCEQNLGHDTMYWYKQDSKKFLKIMFSYNNKELIINETVPNRFSPKSPDKAHLNLHINSLELGDSAVYFCASSQMGGISGANVQTFGAGSRLTVL.

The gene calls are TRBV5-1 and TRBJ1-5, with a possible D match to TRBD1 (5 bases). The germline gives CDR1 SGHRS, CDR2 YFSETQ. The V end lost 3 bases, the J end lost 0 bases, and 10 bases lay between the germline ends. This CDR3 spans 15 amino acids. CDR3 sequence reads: CASSYWDDSNQPQHF. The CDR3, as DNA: TGCGCCAGCAGCTACTGGGACGATAGCAATCAGCCCCAGCATTTT.

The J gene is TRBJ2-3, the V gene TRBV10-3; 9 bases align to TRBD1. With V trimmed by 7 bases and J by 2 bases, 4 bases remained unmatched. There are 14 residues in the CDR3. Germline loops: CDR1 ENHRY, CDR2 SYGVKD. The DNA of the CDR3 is TGTGCCATCAAAGGGACAGGGAACACAGATACGCAGTATTTT. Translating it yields CAIKGTGNTDTQYF.

This chain's CDR3 is CASTETRSGEQFF. The CDR3 DNA sequence: TGTGCCAGCACCGAAACTAGGAGCGGTGAGCAGTTCTTC. The rearrangement joins TRBV7-9 to TRBJ2-1, with D perhaps matching TRBD2 (5 bases). The CDR3 spans 13 residues. Trimming pared 7 bases from V and 9 bases from J, leaving 16 bases between. Germline V lookup: CDR1 SEHNR, CDR2 FQNEAQ (reference sequence).

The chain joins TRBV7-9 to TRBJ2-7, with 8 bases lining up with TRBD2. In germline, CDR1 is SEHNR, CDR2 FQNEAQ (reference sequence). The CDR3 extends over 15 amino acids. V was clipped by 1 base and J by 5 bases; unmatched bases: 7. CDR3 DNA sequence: TGTGCCAGCAGCTTAGGAGGACTAGCCACCGACGAGCAGTACTTC. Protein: CASSLGGLATDEQYF. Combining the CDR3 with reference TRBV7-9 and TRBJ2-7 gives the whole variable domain DTGVSQNPRHKITKRGQNVTFRCDPISEHNRLYWYRQTLGQGPEFLTYFQNEAQLEKSRLLSDRFSAERPKGSFSTLEIQRTEQGDSAMYLCASSLGGLATDEQYFGPGTRLTVT.

CDR3 in DNA: TGCAGTGCTGCCGACGGCCAGGCCTACGAGCAGTACTTC. It is translated as CSAADGQAYEQYF. The V call is TRBV20-1, the J call TRBJ2-7; D is uncertain. V shed 5 bases and J shed 2 bases, with 13 bases lying between them. Germline-derived CDR1 and CDR2 are DFQATT and SNEGSKA (reference sequence). This CDR3 has 13 residues.

In nucleotides, the CDR3 is TGCGCCAGCAGCCACTCCAGTCCCGGGACTAGCGGGAGACAAGAGTACTTC. Translated: CASSHSSPGTSGRQEYF. The chain joins TRBV4-1 to TRBJ2-4; 14 nucleotides agree with TRBD2. The CDR3 length is 17 residues. The germline CDR1 and CDR2 sequences are MGHRA and YSYEKL. The ends lost 3 bases at V and 14 bases at J; junction bases unmatched: 15.

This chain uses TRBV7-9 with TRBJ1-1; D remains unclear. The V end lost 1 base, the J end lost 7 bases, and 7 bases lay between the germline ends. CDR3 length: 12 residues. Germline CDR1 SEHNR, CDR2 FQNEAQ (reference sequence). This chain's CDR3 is CASSLGGFEAFF. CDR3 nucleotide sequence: TGTGCCAGCAGCTTAGGAGGGTTTGAAGCTTTCTTT.

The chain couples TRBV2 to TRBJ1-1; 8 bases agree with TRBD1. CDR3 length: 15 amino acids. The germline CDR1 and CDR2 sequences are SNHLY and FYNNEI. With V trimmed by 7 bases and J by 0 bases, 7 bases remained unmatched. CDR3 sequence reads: CASKIRQGMNTEAFF. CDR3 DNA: TGTGCCAGCAAAATCAGACAGGGGATGAACACTGAAGCTTTCTTT.